Each of the 17 T cell receptor beta chains below was sequenced from the same sample in a study of T cell repertoires in cytomegalovirus infection. Their cognate antigens are unknown. TCRdb ran MiXCR on the reads and lists one entry per CDR3 protein. The sample lists about 740,000 distinct CDR3 sequences, about 30% occurring once. Sequenced here: cultured PBMCs, sampled from culture after CMV antigen stimulation. The receptors were sampled from a human donor in good health (CMV status not recorded). Some clones in this sample may be carry-over from other donors' samples.

This clonotype was observed a handful of times. This rearrangement joins TRBV23-1 to TRBJ2-7, with D uncertain. TRBV23-1 is given ORF status, its function remaining uncertain. V lost 5 bases and J lost 0, with 8 bases in between. CDR3 length: 13 residues. CDR3 nucleotide sequence: TGCGCCAGCAGTTACACGGTCTCCTACGAGCAGTACTTC. It is translated as CASSYTVSYEQYF.

The chain joins TRBV19 to TRBJ1-1; D remains ambiguous. This CDR3 has 14 amino acids. The V and J ends lost 7 bases and 3 bases respectively, with 15 bases between them. The germline V gene has CDR1 LNHDA and CDR2 SQIVND (reference sequence). The DNA of the CDR3 is TGTGCCAGTAACCATCCGGCGAGGGACACTGAAGCTTTCTTT. It specifies CASNHPARDTEAFF.

This clonotype was detected only a few times. V usage is TRBV7-9 and J usage is TRBJ2-3; D might be TRBD1 or TRBD2, each matching 5 bases. This CDR3 has 15 amino acids. Germline V gives CDR1 SEHNR, CDR2 FQNEAQ (reference sequence). V lost 5 bases and J 2 bases, leaving 14 bases between the germline ends. DNA of the CDR3: TGTGCCAGCAGCATCCCCGGGGCGTCCACAGATACGCAGTATTTT. It yields the protein CASSIPGASTDTQYF. Variable domain in full (rest from reference TRBV7-9 and TRBJ2-3): DTGVSQNPRHKITKRGQNVTFRCDPISEHNRLYWYRQTLGQGPEFLTYFQNEAQLEKSRLLSDRFSAERPKGSFSTLEIQRTEQGDSAMYLCASSIPGASTDTQYFGPGTRLTVL.

This clonotype was recorded a few times. The chain employs TRBV4-1 and TRBJ2-5; D not resolved. Trimming stripped 3 bases from V and 7 bases from J, with 9 bases between. CDR3 length: 12 amino acids. Per the germline V gene, CDR1 is MGHRA and CDR2 is YSYEKL. The CDR3 reads CASSHFSRTQYF. The CDR3, as DNA: TGCGCCAGCAGCCATTTCAGCAGGACCCAGTACTTC.

The chain employs TRBV29-1 and TRBJ2-5, with D unclear. The ends were cut back, 1 base at V and 9 bases at J, with 15 bases in the middle. The germline V gene has CDR1 SQVTM and CDR2 ANQGSEA. This CDR3 spans 13 amino acids. CDR3 bases: TGCAGCGTTGAAGGTAGCTCTGCCGGATCCCAGTACTTC. It yields the protein CSVEGSSAGSQYF.

This clonotype was recorded a few times. The chain joins TRBV4-1 to TRBJ1-1, with TRBD1 matching over 7 bases. CDR3 length: 13 residues. Germline CDR1 is MGHRA and CDR2 is YSYEKL. After removal of 3 bases from V and 6 bases from J, the junction contained 4 bases not matched to a gene. CDR3 in amino acids: CASSQTGWSEAFF. CDR3 bases: TGCGCCAGCAGCCAGACAGGGTGGTCTGAAGCTTTCTTT.

In its sample, this clonotype was seen a few times. The chain carries TRBV6-1 and TRBJ2-5, with D possibly TRBD1 on 5 matching bases. V was trimmed by 1 base and J by 1 base, leaving 10 bases between them. The CDR3 covers 15 residues. CDR1 and CDR2 (germline): MNHNS, SASEGT. CDR3 DNA: TGTGCCAGCAGTGAAGATAGGGGATTCCAAGAGACCCAGTACTTC. It is translated as CASSEDRGFQETQYF.

This clonotype was recorded a few times. This sequence joins TRBV28 and TRBJ1-2; TRBD1 matches at 9 bases. The CDR3 contains 14 residues. Germline trimming cut 5 bases from V and 6 bases from J; bases unmatched to any gene: 7. Germline loops: CDR1 MDHEN, CDR2 SYDVKM. The CDR3 loop reads CASSPTGQGNGYTF. The CDR3 bases are TGTGCCAGCAGTCCTACGGGACAGGGTAATGGCTACACCTTC.

V usage is TRBV29-1 and J usage is TRBJ1-1, with D hard to call. CDR1 is SQVTM, CDR2 ANQGSEA, per germline. This CDR3 has 12 residues. Trimming left V 3 bases short and J 3 bases short, with 8 bases between. The CDR3 here is CSVDPGDTEAFF. CDR3 nucleotides: TGCAGCGTTGATCCAGGAGACACTGAAGCTTTCTTT. Variable domain in full (rest from reference TRBV29-1 and TRBJ1-1): SAVISQKPSRDICQRGTSLTIQCQVDSQVTMMFWYRQQPGQSLTLIATANQGSEATYESGFVIDKFPISRPNLTFSTLTVSNMSPEDSSIYLCSVDPGDTEAFFGQGTRLTVV.

This chain connects TRBV5-5 to TRBJ2-1, with D maybe TRBD2 (5 bases). V lost 0 bases and J 3 bases, leaving 10 bases between the germline ends. The CDR3 totals 15 residues. Looked up from germline, CDR1 is SGHKS and CDR2 is YYEKEE (reference sequence). The CDR3 nucleotides read TGTGCCAGCAGCTTGGCGGGGATGAACTACAATGAGCAGTTCTTC. It translates to CASSLAGMNYNEQFF.

This clonotype has a single count. CDR3 in DNA: TGCAGCGAAATAGCGGGAGAAGAGACCCAGTACTTC. This translates into CSEIAGEETQYF. V usage is TRBV29-1 and J usage is TRBJ2-5, with 9 bases that match TRBD2. The V segment lost 7 bases and the J segment 3 bases; nucleotides outside the gene matches: 3. Looked up from germline, CDR1 is SQVTM and CDR2 is ANQGSEA. This CDR3 region has 12 residues.

This clonotype has just a few counts. This sequence joins TRBV7-2 and TRBJ2-1, with D hard to call. The CDR3 runs to 16 residues. The germline V and J ends were trimmed by 0 bases and 8 bases, with 17 bases remaining between them. The germline CDR1 and CDR2 sequences are SGHTA and FQGNSA. DNA for the CDR3: TGTGCCAGCAGCTTAGCCCCCTGGCGCCCTGGCTATGAGCAGTTCTTC. This translates into CASSLAPWRPGYEQFF.

This clonotype was seen a few times. This chain uses TRBV7-9 with TRBJ2-7; D not certain. This CDR3 region has 14 residues. V dropped 5 bases and J dropped 5 bases, with 16 bases sitting between them. The V gene's germline CDR1 is SEHNR and CDR2 FQNEAQ (reference sequence). Here the CDR3 reads CASSVTSGLHEQYF. CDR3 DNA: TGTGCCAGCAGCGTGACTTCCGGGCTACACGAGCAGTACTTC.

The DNA of the CDR3 is TGTGCCAGCAGCAAAGGGGGAGTCCCCTACGAGCAGTACTTC. It is translated as CASSKGGVPYEQYF. V gene TRBV6-1 combines with J gene TRBJ2-7; D perhaps matches TRBD1 (6 bases). Trimming pared 6 bases from V and 2 bases from J, leaving 14 bases between. From germline, CDR1 is MNHNS and CDR2 SASEGT. The CDR3 totals 14 residues.

A single count supports this clonotype. The chain carries TRBV7-3 and TRBJ1-6; no firm D call. V lost 5 bases and J 8 bases, leaving 10 bases between the germline ends. The CDR3 has 13 amino acids. CDR1 and CDR2 from the germline V gene are SGHTA and FQGTGA. CDR3 coding DNA: TGTGCCAGCAGCCTCGATTGGGATTCACCCCTCCACTTT. As protein: CASSLDWDSPLHF.

The gene calls are TRBV4-2 and TRBJ2-1; 9 bases are a match to TRBD2. Germline trimming cut 0 bases from V and 2 bases from J; bases unmatched to any gene: 5. The CDR3 sequence is 17 residues long. CDR1 is LGHNA, CDR2 YNFKEQ, per germline. CDR3 nucleotides: TGTGCCAGCAGCCAAGAAGACGGCGGGGGGGCCTACAATGAGCAGTTCTTC. It translates to CASSQEDGGGAYNEQFF.

This clonotype appeared many times. The V call is TRBV7-8, the J call TRBJ1-1, with TRBD1 as a possible D gene (6 bases). The V gene lost 3 bases and the J gene lost 1 base, with 24 bases spanning the gap. The CDR3 spans 19 residues. Germline CDR1 SGHVS, CDR2 FQNEAQ. CDR3 DNA: TGTGCCAGCAGCTTTTGGACAGATGAAAACTCCCTCCCGAACACTGAAGCTTTCTTT. This gives the protein CASSFWTDENSLPNTEAFF.